This is a list of T cell receptor beta chains from one sample in a study of CD8+ T cells in alopecia areata. Clones were sequenced by immunoSEQ multiplex PCR, and TCRdb holds only the in-frame ones, with some missing. The repertoire has around 140,000 clones, roughly 50% of them found once; the top ten carry under 6.5%. The sequencing used CD4+ T cells sorted from blood, collected at week 0. These receptors were collected from a human donor with alopecia areata. Both conserved end residues are part of each CDR3. A D gene is named only where the DNA matches it firmly. A row's size may be missing; if present it is once, few, many or a size class.

abundance	v_gene	j_gene	d_gene	CDR3nt	CDR3aa
few	TRBV2	TRBJ1-2	-	TGTGCCAGCAGCCCCCGGGGATCCGGTGGCTACACCTTC	CASSPRGSGGYTF
-	TRBV4-1	TRBJ1-1	-	TGCGCCAGCAGCCAAGATCTACGTACAGAAACTTTGAACACTGAAGCTTTCTTT	CASSQDLRTETLNTEAFF
-	TRBV7-9	TRBJ2-1	TRBD2	TGTGCCAGCAGTCGGCCCACTAGCGGGGCGGCGCACTACAATGAGCAGTTCTTC	CASSRPTSGAAHYNEQFF
few	TRBV18	TRBJ2-5	TRBD2	TGTGCCAGCTCACCGCGGACTAGCGGGCAAGAGACCCAGTACTTC	CASSPRTSGQETQYF
-	TRBV29-1	TRBJ1-5	TRBD1	TGCAGTGTAAGGACAGGTAGCAATCAGCCCCAGCATTTT	CSVRTGSNQPQHF
once	TRBV4-3	TRBJ2-7	-	TGCGCCAGCAGCCAAGAGGAAAGGCAGGGACGCGAGCAGTACTTC	CASSQEERQGREQYF
few	TRBV25-1	TRBJ2-1	-	TGTGCCAGCAGTGAAGGGCAGGGCTCCTACAATGAGCAGTTCTTC	CASSEGQGSYNEQFF
-	TRBV5-1	TRBJ2-3	-	TGCGCCAGCAGCTTGGCCGGGGCAGATACGCAGTATTTT	CASSLAGADTQYF
-	TRBV25-1	TRBJ2-5	-	TGTGCCAGCACCCCCTCCGGGGAGAAGACCCAGTACTTC	CASTPSGEKTQYF
-	TRBV6-6	TRBJ2-7	-	TGTGCATCTCGACTAGGGGGCTCCTCCTACGAGCAGTACTTC	CASRLGGSSYEQYF
few	TRBV7-2	TRBJ2-5	-	TGTGCCAGCAGCTTAAGACAGCAAGAGACCCAGTACTTC	CASSLRQQETQYF
few	TRBV9	TRBJ1-6	-	TGTGCCAGCAGCGTACAGGGGCTGACTTCACCCCTCCACTTT	CASSVQGLTSPLHF
-	TRBV5-6	TRBJ2-2	-	TGTGCCAGCAGCTTGTGGCTCCCGAACACCGGGGAGCTGTTTTTT	CASSLWLPNTGELFF
-	TRBV30	TRBJ1-1	-	TGTGCCTGGAGCGACAGGATCTCTGAAGCTTTCTTT	CAWSDRISEAFF
few	TRBV4-1	TRBJ1-2	TRBD1	TGCGCCAGCAGCCAGAGATCCTCCGCTACAGGGGGCGCGAACTATGGCTACACCTTC	CASSQRSSATGGANYGYTF
-	TRBV28	TRBJ1-2	-	TGTGCCAGCAGTTTGGCAGGGCCGGCTGGCTACACCTTC	CASSLAGPAGYTF
few	TRBV30	TRBJ2-5	-	TGTGCCTGGGGTCTCTCCCAAGAGACCCAGTACTTC	CAWGLSQETQYF
-	TRBV5-1	TRBJ1-2	TRBD1	TGCGCCAGCAGCGGGACAGGGAGCGACTATGGCTACACCTTC	CASSGTGSDYGYTF
few	TRBV30	TRBJ1-1	-	TGTGCCTGGAGTGTACCGGGGGGCAGGACTGAAGCTTTCTTT	CAWSVPGGRTEAFF
few	TRBV27	TRBJ2-7	TRBD1	TGTGCCAGCAGATCCTCCGGGACAGGAAGGGTTGGGCAGTACTTC	CASRSSGTGRVGQYF
once	TRBV29-1	TRBJ1-5	-	TGCAGCGTGAGTGGGTCTACCGATAGCAATCAGCCCCAGCATTTT	CSVSGSTDSNQPQHF
-	TRBV7-2	TRBJ2-3	-	TGTGCCAGCACCCCTTCCGCCCTACGCACAGATACGCAGTATTTT	CASTPSALRTDTQYF
-	TRBV29-1	TRBJ1-4	-	TGCAGCGTTTTTTTGGCAGCCTATAATGAAAAACTGTTTTTT	CSVFLAAYNEKLFF
-	TRBV19	TRBJ1-5	-	TGTGCCAGCCGGCCCAGACAGATTTCAGAGCCCCAGCATTTT	CASRPRQISEPQHF
few	TRBV2	TRBJ2-6	-	TGTGCCAGCAGGGAGGGCGCCAGCTCTGGGGCCAACGTCCTGACTTTC	CASREGASSGANVLTF
-	TRBV29-1	TRBJ2-3	TRBD2	TGCAGCGTGCAAAGCGGCGGGGGGGCCATCTGGGGTAGCACAGATACGCAGTATTTT	CSVQSGGGAIWGSTDTQYF
-	TRBV9	TRBJ2-7	-	TGTGCCAGCAGCGTTGGCTCAGCCTCCTACGAGCAGTACTTC	CASSVGSASYEQYF
-	TRBV30	TRBJ2-7	-	TGTGCCTGGAGCGCACGATACGAGCAGTACTTC	CAWSARYEQYF
-	TRBV7-6	TRBJ2-5	TRBD2	TGTGCCAGCAGCCCAGGACTAGCGGGGGTCGATACCCAGTACTTC	CASSPGLAGVDTQYF
-	TRBV2	TRBJ1-4	-	TGTGCCAGCGCCGGAGGGGACACCTCCTACGAAAAACTGTTTTTT	CASAGGDTSYEKLFF
-	TRBV7-9	TRBJ2-2	-	TGTGCCAGCAGCCTCAGGGTACTCACCGGGGAGCTGTTTTTT	CASSLRVLTGELFF
-	TRBV5-1	TRBJ1-4	-	TGCGCCAGCAGCTTCCGACGGGGTGAAAAACTGTTTTTT	CASSFRRGEKLFF
-	TRBV30	TRBJ1-1	-	TGTGCCTGGAGTGAAAGAGGAGGGCCCGGCATGGAAGCTTTCTTT	CAWSERGGPGMEAFF
few	TRBV30	TRBJ2-1	-	TGTGCCTGGAGGGATCGAACACCGTCGTCCTACAATGAGCAGTTCTTC	CAWRDRTPSSYNEQFF
-	TRBV29-1	TRBJ2-4	-	TGCAGCGTTAGCGGAAATCGCGGCAAAAACATTCAGTACTTC	CSVSGNRGKNIQYF
-	TRBV19	TRBJ2-1	TRBD2	TGTGCCAGTAGTCCTAGACTAGCGGGGCGATCCAGCTCCTACAATGAGCAGTTCTTC	CASSPRLAGRSSSYNEQFF
-	TRBV30	TRBJ2-3	-	TGTGCCTGGAGTGTACAGTGGGGGGGCGGGCCAGATACGCAGTATTTT	CAWSVQWGGGPDTQYF
-	TRBV19	TRBJ2-5	-	TGTGCCAGTAGTTTATACCAGGAAGAGACCCAGTACTTC	CASSLYQEETQYF
-	TRBV29-1	TRBJ1-1	-	TGCAGCGCCCAGGGGCACGGGGACACTGAAGCTTTCTTT	CSAQGHGDTEAFF
-	TRBV7-9	TRBJ2-3	-	TGTGCCAGCAACTCCTTACTTGATTGGGCGAACACAGATACGCAGTATTTT	CASNSLLDWANTDTQYF
-	TRBV30	TRBJ1-2	-	TGTGCTGGACGGGGGGGCAACTATGGCTACACCTTC	CAGRGGNYGYTF